This T cell receptor beta chain was sequenced in a study of blood T cells in healthy people across ages. A second 7 to 11 cycle PCR used barcoded and J-beta primers. TCRdb processed the 5' RACE reads anew with MiXCR; each CDR3 protein has one entry. The top ten clones hold roughly 6.3% of a sample with over a million distinct CDR3 sequences, roughly 59% of them seen once. V shed 4 bases, J shed 4 bases, and the junction held 13 bases outside the gene matches. CDR3 length equals 17 residues. Germline CDR1 and CDR2: SGHAT and FQNNGV. The chain links TRBV11-2 to TRBJ2-5; 9 bases map to TRBD1. The sequence derives from a young man in good health. The source material was blood. DNA of the CDR3: TGTGCCAGCAGCTCCCAACAGCCTAACAGGGGGCGAGAGACCCAGTACTTC. Encoded protein: CASSSQQPNRGRETQYF.